Listed here are 23 T cell receptor beta chains from one sample, sequenced in a study of stem cell transplantation in POMP-related autoinflammatory disease. Profiled with immunoSEQ multiplex PCR; TCRdb holds only in-frame clones, not every one. In the table there are tens of thousands of clones, roughly 91% of which are singletons. The source was CD4+ T cells from PBMCs, collected after stem cell transplantation. These receptors came from a human patient with POMP-related autoinflammation and immune dysregulation (PRAID). The graft donor may have given rise to some T cells.

The chain links TRBV7-3 to TRBJ1-2, with D perhaps matching TRBD1 (5 bases). CDR1 and CDR2 (germline): SGHTA, FQGTGA. CDR3 length equals 13 residues. V gave up 5 bases and J gave up 0 bases, with 7 bases separating them. CDR3 loop: CASSQQANYGYTF. The CDR3 bases are TGTGCCAGCAGCCAACAGGCTAACTATGGCTACACCTTC.

This chain joins TRBV12-3 or TRBV12-4 and TRBJ1-1; D not resolved. Trimming pared 2 bases from V and 3 bases from J, leaving 7 bases between. The CDR3 contains 13 residues. The CDR3 sequence: CASSLWAHTEAFF. The CDR3 DNA follows: TGTGCCAGCAGTTTATGGGCTCACACTGAAGCTTTCTTT.

The chain combines TRBV2 with TRBJ2-2, with a tentative D call TRBD1 (6 bases). The CDR3 consists of 12 residues. V lost 6 bases to trimming and J lost 6 bases, with 8 bases between them. Germline V gene lookup returns CDR1 SNHLY and CDR2 FYNNEI. CDR3 sequence (DNA): TGTGCCAGCAGGGGACAAGCCGGGGAGCTGTTTTTT. Amino acids: CASRGQAGELFF.

The CDR3 is CATSDFGGREGEQFF. The DNA of the CDR3 is TGTGCCACCAGTGATTTTGGGGGGAGAGAGGGTGAGCAGTTCTTC. The rearrangement links TRBV24-1 to TRBJ2-1, with TRBD2 as a possible D gene (6 bases). From germline, CDR1 is KGHDR and CDR2 SFDVKD. V lost 1 base and J lost 9, with 15 bases in between. This CDR3 spans 15 amino acids.

The chain combines TRBV4-1 with TRBJ1-1; D gene ambiguous. The CDR3 sequence is 13 residues long. CDR1 MGHRA and CDR2 YSYEKL come from the germline V gene. V was pared by 0 bases and J by 5 bases, with 7 bases between. The CDR3 loop reads CASSQDRGTEAFF. CDR3 nucleotides: TGCGCCAGCAGCCAAGATCGGGGAACTGAAGCTTTCTTT.

This chain connects TRBV5-1 to TRBJ2-5, with a possible D match to TRBD2 (6 bases). V lost 2 bases to trimming and J lost 5 bases, with 10 bases between them. The CDR3 spans 13 residues. Germline V gene data show CDR1 as SGHRS and CDR2 as YFSETQ. CDR3 sequence (DNA): TGCGCCAGCAGCTTATCAGGGAGGGAGACCCAGTACTTC. This sequence encodes CASSLSGRETQYF.

The rearrangement uses TRBV30 and TRBJ1-5; D is perhaps TRBD1 (5 bases). V lost 3 bases and J 5 bases, leaving 17 bases between the germline ends. The germline V gene has CDR1 GTSNPN and CDR2 SVGIG (reference sequence). The CDR3 has 15 amino acids. The CDR3 DNA reads as TGTGCCTGGAGAGTCAAGGGCAAGGGGCATCAGCCCCAGCATTTT. Translated, it gives CAWRVKGKGHQPQHF.

Only one count was recorded for this clone. This sequence joins TRBV7-6 and TRBJ1-3; D might be TRBD1 (5 bases). CDR1 and CDR2 (germline): SGHVS, FNYEAQ. Trimming took 5 bases from V and 4 from J, leaving 21 bases between them. The CDR3 has 17 amino acids. Here the CDR3 DNA reads TGTGCCAGCAGCCAAACGCGACTTGGGGCTAGGGGAAACACCATATATTTT. Protein: CASSQTRLGARGNTIYF. The variable domain in full, with the rest retrieved from reference TRBV7-6 and TRBJ1-3, is GAGVSQSPRYKVTKRGQDVALRCDPISGHVSLYWYRQALGQGPEFLTYFNYEAQQDKSGLPNDRFSAERPEGSISTLTIQRTEQRDSAMYRCASSQTRLGARGNTIYFGEGSWLTVV.

The V gene is TRBV2, the J gene TRBJ1-5; tentative D call: TRBD1 (5 bases). This CDR3 region has 14 residues. The germline V and J ends were trimmed by 8 bases and 0 bases, with 11 bases remaining between them. CDR1 SNHLY and CDR2 FYNNEI come from the germline V gene. The CDR3 here is CASGGRDSNQPQHF. CDR3 nucleotide sequence: TGTGCCAGCGGGGGGAGGGATAGCAATCAGCCCCAGCATTTT.

The sample holds one count of this clone. The chain is built from TRBV6-5 and TRBJ2-5; no firm D call. The germline CDR1 and CDR2 sequences are MNHEY and SVGAGI. This CDR3 spans 13 amino acids. V dropped 5 bases and J dropped 7 bases, with 14 bases sitting between them. This CDR3 is CASSHTTTTTQYF. Here the CDR3 DNA reads TGTGCCAGCAGTCATACGACGACCACGACCCAGTACTTC.

The rearrangement links TRBV5-1 to TRBJ2-5, with TRBD2 as a possible D gene (5 bases). In germline, CDR1 is SGHRS, CDR2 YFSETQ. V was clipped by 0 bases and J by 5 bases, with 8 bases between them. The CDR3 runs to 13 residues. The chain's CDR3 is CASSLGGSETQYF. CDR3 bases: TGCGCCAGCAGCTTGGGAGGGTCGGAGACCCAGTACTTC. The entire variable domain, with the rest obtained from reference TRBV5-1 and TRBJ2-5, is as follows: KAGVTQTPRYLIKTRGQQVTLSCSPISGHRSVSWYQQTPGQGLQFLFEYFSETQRNKGNFPGRFSGRQFSNSRSEMNVSTLELGDSALYLCASSLGGSETQYFGPGTRLLVL.

The chain is built from TRBV7-9 and TRBJ2-7; no definite D call. The germline V and J ends were trimmed by 0 bases and 3 bases, with 9 bases remaining between them. The CDR3 sequence is 14 residues long. Germline lookup yields CDR1 SEHNR and CDR2 FQNEAQ (reference sequence). This CDR3 is CASSLADQFYEQYF. Here the CDR3 DNA reads TGTGCCAGCAGCTTAGCAGACCAATTCTACGAGCAGTACTTC.

The chain has TRBV5-1 and TRBJ2-5; 9 bases are shared with TRBD2. Germline trimming cut 8 bases from V and 5 bases from J; bases unmatched to any gene: 10. Germline loops: CDR1 SGHRS, CDR2 YFSETQ. The CDR3 is 14 residues long. The CDR3 bases are TGCGCCAGTTCTGGCGGGAGGGCCTTGGAGACCCAGTACTTC. Protein sequence: CASSGGRALETQYF.

The rearrangement uses TRBV5-1 and TRBJ1-1; tentatively, D is TRBD1 (6 bases). This CDR3 comprises 17 residues. The V end lost 0 bases, the J end lost 1 base, and 16 bases lay between the germline ends. The V gene's germline CDR1 is SGHRS and CDR2 YFSETQ. The CDR3 loop reads CASSLARTGRENTEAFF. CDR3 coding DNA: TGCGCCAGCAGCTTGGCCCGAACAGGGAGAGAGAACACTGAAGCTTTCTTT.

The chain recombines TRBV30 with TRBJ1-5; weak D call: TRBD1 (6 bases). This CDR3 region has 13 residues. From germline, CDR1 is GTSNPN and CDR2 SVGIG (reference sequence). The ends were cut back, 0 bases at V and 5 bases at J, with 8 bases in the middle. The CDR3 spells CAWSVQGDQPQHF. DNA of the CDR3: TGTGCCTGGAGTGTACAGGGAGATCAGCCCCAGCATTTT.

This chain joins TRBV3-1 (or the pseudogene TRBV3-2) and TRBJ2-1, with D perhaps TRBD2 (6 bases). Trimming removed 1 base at V and 5 bases at J, with 15 bases between. Germline CDR1 is LGHDT and CDR2 is YNNKEL (reference sequence). This CDR3 is built from 16 residues. DNA for the CDR3: TGTGCCAGCAGCCAAGCGGGTAGCGGACCGCACAATGAGCAGTTCTTC. This encodes CASSQAGSGPHNEQFF.

The chain joins TRBV9 to TRBJ2-3; TRBD2 agrees at 11 bases. CDR3 length equals 19 residues. Germline CDR1 reads SGDLS; CDR2 reads YYNGEE. The V segment lost 0 bases and the J segment 4 bases; nucleotides outside the gene matches: 13. CDR3 region: CASSVAGQFTSGRADTQYF. In nucleotides, the CDR3 is TGTGCCAGCAGCGTAGCGGGACAGTTTACTAGCGGGAGAGCAGATACGCAGTATTTT.

This clone showed up just once. This clone may be a read error of a much larger clone one base away. In the same sample, other DNA sequences code for this CDR3. The rearrangement links TRBV11-2 to TRBJ2-5; D remains ambiguous. The CDR3 length is 13 residues. The V and J ends lost 1 base and 2 bases respectively, with 5 bases between them. Germline CDR1 reads SGHAT; CDR2 reads FQNNGV. The CDR3 nucleotides are TGTGCCAGCAGCTTAGGACGTCAAGAGACCCAGTACTTC. It specifies CASSLGRQETQYF.

The rearrangement uses TRBV30 and TRBJ1-1; TRBD1 is a possible D gene (5 bases). V was shortened by 5 bases and J by 9 bases, with 10 bases between the two germline ends. The CDR3 is 10 amino acids. Germline V CDR1 and CDR2: GTSNPN, SVGIG (reference sequence). CDR3 nucleotides: TGTGCCTGGGGGCAGGGAAAAGCTTTCTTT. It specifies CAWGQGKAFF. The full variable domain, rest sourced from reference TRBV30 and TRBJ1-1, is SQTIHQWPATLVQPVGSPLSLECTVEGTSNPNLYWYRQAAGRGLQLLFYSVGIGQISSEVPQNLSASRPQDRQFILSSKKLLLSDSGFYLCAWGQGKAFFGQGTRLTVV.

V gene TRBV2 combines with J gene TRBJ2-5; no reliable D call. CDR3 length: 13 residues. The germline CDR1 and CDR2 sequences are SNHLY and FYNNEI. V dropped 2 bases and J dropped 5 bases, with 9 bases sitting between them. CDR3 in DNA: TGTGCCAGCAGTGAACTGGGGTGGGAGACCCAGTACTTC. It translates to CASSELGWETQYF.

The chain combines TRBV28 with TRBJ2-2, with 13 positions matching TRBD2. This CDR3 contains 16 residues. V dropped 6 bases and J dropped 9; count of bases not matched to a gene: 10. Germline loops: CDR1 MDHEN, CDR2 SYDVKM. This chain's CDR3 is CASSQAGTSGVRELFF. CDR3 nucleotide sequence: TGTGCCAGCAGCCAAGCCGGGACTAGCGGGGTCAGGGAGCTGTTTTTT.

The CDR3 is CASSSQRSPYEQYF. The CDR3 DNA follows: TGTGCCAGCAGTTCACAGCGGTCTCCCTACGAGCAGTACTTC. V is TRBV28 and J is TRBJ2-7, with D possibly matching TRBD2 (5 bases). Germline loops: CDR1 MDHEN, CDR2 SYDVKM. This CDR3 region has 14 residues. V was pared by 4 bases and J by 2 bases, with 12 bases between.

The chain carries TRBV7-9 and TRBJ2-7, with 9 bases matching TRBD1. After removal of 5 bases from V and 5 bases from J, the junction contained 10 bases not matched to a gene. The V gene's germline CDR1 is SEHNR and CDR2 FQNEAQ (reference sequence). The CDR3 runs 15 residues. This chain's CDR3 is CASSRTGTGKDEQYF. The CDR3 DNA reads as TGTGCCAGCAGCCGAACCGGGACAGGGAAAGACGAGCAGTACTTC.